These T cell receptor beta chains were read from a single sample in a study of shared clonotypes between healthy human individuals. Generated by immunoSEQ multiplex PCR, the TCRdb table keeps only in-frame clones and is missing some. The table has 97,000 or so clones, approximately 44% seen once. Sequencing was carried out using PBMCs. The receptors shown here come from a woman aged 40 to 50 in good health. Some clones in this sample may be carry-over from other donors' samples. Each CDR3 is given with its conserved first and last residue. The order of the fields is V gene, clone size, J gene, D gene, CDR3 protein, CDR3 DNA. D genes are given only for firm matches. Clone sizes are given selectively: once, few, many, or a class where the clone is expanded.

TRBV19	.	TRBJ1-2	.	CASTPGGVAYGYTF	TGTGCCAGTACTCCCGGCGGGGTAGCCTATGGCTACACCTTC
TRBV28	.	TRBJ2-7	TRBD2	CASSTGLAGGYEQYF	TGTGCCAGCAGTACGGGACTAGCGGGAGGATACGAGCAGTACTTC
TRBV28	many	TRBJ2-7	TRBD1	CASSLRLGQGAFYEQYF	TGTGCCAGCAGTTTAAGGTTAGGGCAGGGGGCTTTCTACGAGCAGTACTTC
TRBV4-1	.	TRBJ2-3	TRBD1	CASSQPRTGEGTQYF	TGCGCCAGCAGCCAGCCCCGGACAGGGGAGGGTACGCAGTATTTT
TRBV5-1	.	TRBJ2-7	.	CASSLAWLAEGYEQYF	TGCGCCAGCAGCTTGGCCTGGTTAGCGGAGGGCTACGAGCAGTACTTC
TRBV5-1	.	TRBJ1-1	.	CASSLDGRGTEAFF	TGCGCCAGCAGCTTGGATGGAAGGGGGACTGAAGCTTTCTTT
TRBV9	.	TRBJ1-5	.	CASSEGATSQPQHF	TGTGCCAGCAGCGAAGGAGCGACGAGTCAGCCCCAGCATTTT
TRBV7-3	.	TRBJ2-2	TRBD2	CASSPLASGGELFF	TGTGCCAGCAGTCCACTAGCGAGCGGCGGGGAGCTGTTTTTT
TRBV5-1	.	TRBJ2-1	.	CASSLLSGVGDEQFF	TGCGCCAGCAGCTTGTTGTCCGGAGTTGGGGATGAGCAGTTCTTC
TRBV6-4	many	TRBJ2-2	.	CASSDGESNTGELFF	TGTGCCAGCAGTGACGGGGAATCGAACACCGGGGAGCTGTTTTTT
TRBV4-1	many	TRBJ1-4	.	CASSPLLSGRANEKLFF	TGCGCCAGCAGCCCGCTGCTGTCGGGGCGGGCTAATGAAAAACTGTTTTTT
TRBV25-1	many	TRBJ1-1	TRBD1	CAKQGARSTEAFF	TGTGCCAAACAGGGGGCGAGAAGCACTGAAGCTTTCTTT
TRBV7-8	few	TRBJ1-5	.	CASSLDSVSNQPQHF	TGTGCCAGCAGCTTAGATAGTGTTAGCAATCAGCCCCAGCATTTT
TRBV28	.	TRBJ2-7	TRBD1	CASSLQGQGAGREQYF	TGTGCCAGCAGTTTACAGGGACAGGGGGCGGGTCGCGAGCAGTACTTC
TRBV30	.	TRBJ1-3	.	CAWTGSLPGDTIYF	TGTGCCTGGACCGGCAGCCTTCCCGGTGACACCATATATTTT
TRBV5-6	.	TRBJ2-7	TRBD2	CASSLRRLAGVTGGEQYF	TGTGCCAGCAGCTTGAGGCGACTAGCGGGAGTGACAGGTGGCGAGCAGTACTTC
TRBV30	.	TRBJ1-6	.	CAWSLPFLNSPLHF	TGTGCCTGGAGCCTCCCGTTCTTAAATTCACCCCTCCACTTT
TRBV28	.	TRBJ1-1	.	CASSLPGQWSEAFF	TGTGCCAGCAGTTTACCGGGACAATGGTCTGAAGCTTTCTTT
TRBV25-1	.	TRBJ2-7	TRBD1	CASPRTGGSYEQYF	TGTGCCAGCCCCCGGACAGGGGGATCCTACGAGCAGTACTTC
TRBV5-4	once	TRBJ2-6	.	CASSELDFSGANVLTF	TGTGCCAGCAGTGAATTGGACTTCTCTGGGGCCAACGTCCTGACTTTC
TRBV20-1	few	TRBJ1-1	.	CSGSVNTEAFF	TGCAGTGGATCGGTGAACACTGAAGCTTTCTTT
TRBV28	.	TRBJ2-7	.	CASSFSEHYEQYF	TGTGCCAGCAGTTTTTCGGAACACTACGAGCAGTACTTC
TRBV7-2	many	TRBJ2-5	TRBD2	CASSRQAGGETQYF	TGTGCCAGCAGCCGCCAGGCGGGAGGGGAGACCCAGTACTTC
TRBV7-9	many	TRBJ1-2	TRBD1	CASSYLGQENNYGYTF	TGTGCCAGCAGCTACTTGGGACAGGAAAATAACTATGGCTACACCTTC
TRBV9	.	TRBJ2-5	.	CASSVGTGAGETQYF	TGTGCCAGCAGCGTAGGAACGGGAGCGGGAGAGACCCAGTACTTC
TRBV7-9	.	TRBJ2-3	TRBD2	CASSLHGTSADTQYF	TGTGCCAGCAGCCTACACGGGACTAGTGCAGATACGCAGTATTTT
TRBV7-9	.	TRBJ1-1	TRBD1	CASSVTTGAHTEAFF	TGTGCCAGCAGCGTAACTACAGGGGCTCACACTGAAGCTTTCTTT
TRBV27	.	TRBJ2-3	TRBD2	CASSLAGLSDTQYF	TGTGCCAGCAGTCTAGCGGGATTATCAGATACGCAGTATTTT
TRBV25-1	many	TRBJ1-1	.	CASSPRGNTEAFF	TGTGCCAGCAGTCCCAGGGGGAACACTGAAGCTTTCTTT
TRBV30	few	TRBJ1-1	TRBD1	CAWRYRGANTEAFF	TGTGCCTGGAGGTACAGGGGCGCGAACACTGAAGCTTTCTTT
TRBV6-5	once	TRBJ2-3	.	CASSYRDTDTQYF	TGTGCCAGCAGTTACCGGGACACAGATACGCAGTATTTT
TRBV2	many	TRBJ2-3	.	CAPTGVRADTQYF	TGTGCCCCAACGGGAGTGAGGGCAGATACGCAGTATTTT
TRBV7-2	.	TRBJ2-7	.	CASSLVRGGTYEQYF	TGTGCCAGCAGCTTAGTTAGGGGTGGTACCTACGAGCAGTACTTC
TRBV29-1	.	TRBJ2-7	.	CSVAWQAYEQYF	TGCAGCGTTGCGTGGCAGGCCTACGAGCAGTACTTC
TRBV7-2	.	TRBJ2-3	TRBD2	CASSEGLAADTQYF	TGTGCCAGCAGCGAAGGACTAGCGGCAGATACGCAGTATTTT
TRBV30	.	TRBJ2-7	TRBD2	CAWMPLAGGEQYF	TGTGCCTGGATGCCTCTAGCGGGAGGCGAGCAGTACTTC